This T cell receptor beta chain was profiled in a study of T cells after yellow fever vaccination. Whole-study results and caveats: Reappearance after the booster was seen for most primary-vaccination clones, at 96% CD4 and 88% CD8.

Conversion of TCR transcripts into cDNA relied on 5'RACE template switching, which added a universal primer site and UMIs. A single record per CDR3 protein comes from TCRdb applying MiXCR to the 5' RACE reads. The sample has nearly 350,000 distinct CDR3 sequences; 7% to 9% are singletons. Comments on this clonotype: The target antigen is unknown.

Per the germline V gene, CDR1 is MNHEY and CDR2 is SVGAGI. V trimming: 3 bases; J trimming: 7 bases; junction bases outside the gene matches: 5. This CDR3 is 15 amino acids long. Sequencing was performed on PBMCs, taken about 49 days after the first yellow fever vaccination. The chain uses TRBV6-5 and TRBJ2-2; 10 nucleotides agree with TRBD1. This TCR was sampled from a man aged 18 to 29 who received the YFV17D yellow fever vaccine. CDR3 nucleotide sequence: TGTGCCAGCAGTTATTGGACAGGGGGAATCGGGGAGCTGTTTTTT. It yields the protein CASSYWTGGIGELFF.